These T cell receptor beta chains were read from a single sample in a study of blood T cell repertoires in COVID-19. TCRdb keeps only in-frame clones here, not all; method: immunoSEQ multiplex PCR. The top ten hold under 10% of the sample, which has fewer than 120,000 clones, about 72% seen once. The sample was peripheral blood. The receptors were sampled from a woman in her fifties or sixties with acute or convalescent COVID-19. Each CDR3 is given with its conserved first and last residue. D genes are given only for firm matches. Expanded clones are given a class, and other clones once, few, many or no size at all.

length,V,size,J,D,DNA,CDR3
14,TRBV6-1,NA,TRBJ2-7,NA,TGTGCCAGCAGTGAGAGGGCAGACTCCTACGAGCAGTACTTC,CASSERADSYEQYF
16,TRBV4-2,NA,TRBJ2-2,NA,TGTGCCAGCAGCCCGAGGGCAGTTGCGGACACCGGGGAGCTGTTTTTT,CASSPRAVADTGELFF
12,TRBV10-3,many,TRBJ1-5,NA,TGTGCCATGAGTGAAACAAATCAGCCCCAGCATTTT,CAMSETNQPQHF
11,TRBV12-3/TRBV12-4,few,TRBJ2-5,NA,TGTGCCAGCGCCCAGGGAGAGACCCAGTACTTC,CASAQGETQYF
15,TRBV7-9,NA,TRBJ2-1,TRBD1,TGTGCCAGCAGCTCCGGACAGGGGGAGGGCGATGAGCAGTTCTTC,CASSSGQGEGDEQFF
14,TRBV11-2,NA,TRBJ1-4,TRBD1,TGTGCCAGCAGCCAACAGGGGGCCGGGGAAAAACTGTTTTTT,CASSQQGAGEKLFF
16,TRBV7-9,many,TRBJ1-4,NA,TGTGCCAGCAGCATAGGGACGGGAGGAACTAATGAAAAACTGTTTTTT,CASSIGTGGTNEKLFF
13,TRBV5-1,once,TRBJ1-2,TRBD1,TGCGCCAGCAGCCCAAAGGGGGCTGGTGGCTACACCTTC,CASSPKGAGGYTF
15,TRBV10-2,NA,TRBJ1-6,NA,TGCGCCAGCTCGGCCTCGCGGAGAAGTAATTCACCCCTCCACTTT,CASSASRRSNSPLHF
14,TRBV27,NA,TRBJ2-5,TRBD2,TGTGCCAGCAGTCGGACTAGCGGGGGAGAGACCCAGTACTTC,CASSRTSGGETQYF
14,TRBV27,NA,TRBJ1-5,NA,TGTGCCAGCTCCACCAACCCGGGGGATCAGCCCCAGCATTTT,CASSTNPGDQPQHF
14,TRBV7-8,NA,TRBJ2-7,TRBD1,TGTGCCAGCAGCTTGGGACAGCCGCACTACGAGCAGTACTTC,CASSLGQPHYEQYF
16,TRBV5-5,NA,TRBJ1-1,TRBD1,TGTGCCAGCAGCACAAGACAGGGGATTGGAAACACTGAAGCTTTCTTT,CASSTRQGIGNTEAFF
15,TRBV4-3,NA,TRBJ1-4,NA,TGCGCCAGCAGCCAAGAATTCGTGGCCAATGAAAAACTGTTTTTT,CASSQEFVANEKLFF
15,TRBV10-3,NA,TRBJ1-3,NA,TGTGCCATCAAACGAACAGGCGACTCTGGAAACACCATATATTTT,CAIKRTGDSGNTIYF
14,TRBV18,NA,TRBJ2-7,TRBD1,TGTGCCAGCTCAAGTTGGACAGGGGGCCTCGAGCAGTACTTC,CASSSWTGGLEQYF
14,TRBV6-5,NA,TRBJ2-7,NA,TGTGCCAGCAGAGCTCCGGGACTGAGCTACGAGCAGTACTTC,CASRAPGLSYEQYF
15,TRBV9,NA,TRBJ1-3,NA,TGTGCCAGCAGCGTAGACCTTAGCTCTGGAAACACCATATATTTT,CASSVDLSSGNTIYF
19,TRBV6-2/TRBV6-3,NA,TRBJ1-1,TRBD1,TGTGCCAGCAGTTACTCGACGCCAGACAGGGGGATTCTGAACACTGAAGCTTTCTTT,CASSYSTPDRGILNTEAFF
19,TRBV6-4,NA,TRBJ1-6,TRBD1,TGTGCCAGCAGTGAATACGCGGGGACAGGGAAGTCCTATAATTCACCCCTCCACTTT,CASSEYAGTGKSYNSPLHF
17,TRBV6-2/TRBV6-3,NA,TRBJ2-7,TRBD2,TGTGCCAGCAGTTACCGAAGGACGGGAGGGGAGGGGAACGAGCAGTACTTC,CASSYRRTGGEGNEQYF
14,TRBV2,NA,TRBJ1-1,TRBD1,TGTGCCAGCACAGGGGGCGCGGGGGTCACTGAAGCTTTCTTT,CASTGGAGVTEAFF
14,TRBV30,many,TRBJ1-2,NA,TGTGCCTGGAGCTCTGGCCAGGGAACCCATGGCTACACCTTC,CAWSSGQGTHGYTF
13,TRBV2,NA,TRBJ1-2,NA,TGTGCCAGCAGTGAAGGGGGCCTTGGGGGCTACACCTTC,CASSEGGLGGYTF
14,TRBV9,many,TRBJ1-1,NA,TGTGCCAGCAGCGTGGGGCATTTGAACACTGAAGCTTTCTTT,CASSVGHLNTEAFF
15,TRBV9,many,TRBJ2-1,TRBD2,TGTGCCAGCAGCTCCCGCGGGGGGGGTTTGGATGAGCAGTTCTTC,CASSSRGGGLDEQFF
12,TRBV12-3/TRBV12-4,NA,TRBJ1-2,NA,TGTGCCAGCAGTTTATGGGGGCTAGGCTACACCTTC,CASSLWGLGYTF
17,TRBV4-1,NA,TRBJ2-3,NA,TGCGCCAGCAGCCCGGGATTGGGAGTAACTTCCACAGATACGCAGTATTTT,CASSPGLGVTSTDTQYF
15,TRBV5-1,NA,TRBJ1-1,TRBD1,TGCGCCAGCAGCCCCGGGACAGGGTGGAACACTGAAGCTTTCTTT,CASSPGTGWNTEAFF
17,TRBV3-1/TRBV3-2,NA,TRBJ2-2,TRBD1,TGTGCCAGCAGCCATACAGGGGGCTATACCAACACCGGGGAGCTGTTTTTT,CASSHTGGYTNTGELFF
15,TRBV6-6,many,TRBJ1-5,NA,TGTGCCAGCAGTCTCGGCGGCGGGGGTCATCAGCCCCAGCATTTT,CASSLGGGGHQPQHF
15,TRBV18,NA,TRBJ2-7,TRBD1,TGTGCCAGCTCACCAGCCGGGACAGGGATCTACGAGCAGTACTTC,CASSPAGTGIYEQYF
15,TRBV27,once,TRBJ1-2,NA,TGTGCCAGCAGAACCGACAGGATAACTAACTATGGCTACACCTTC,CASRTDRITNYGYTF
12,TRBV24-1,once,TRBJ1-1,TRBD1,TGTGCCACCAGTGGAGGCGGACAGGTAGCTTTCTTT,CATSGGGQVAFF
12,TRBV6-5,few,TRBJ1-1,TRBD1,TGTGCCAGCAGGCGAGAAACAGGGGGAACTTTCTTT,CASRRETGGTFF
18,TRBV7-2,NA,TRBJ2-5,TRBD2,TGTGCCAGCAGCTTAGAGGGACTAGCGGGGGGACGTAAAGAGACCCAGTACTTC,CASSLEGLAGGRKETQYF
14,TRBV18,NA,TRBJ2-7,NA,TGTGCCAGCTCACCTATGCGGTCTTCCTACGAGCAGTACTTC,CASSPMRSSYEQYF
15,TRBV5-4,NA,TRBJ2-2,NA,TGTGCCAGCAGCTTCCCCCAGGGGTTCGCCGGGGAGCTGTTTTTT,CASSFPQGFAGELFF
13,TRBV5-6,NA,TRBJ1-2,NA,TGTGCCAGCAGCTTCTTCGAGGAACGTGGCTACACCTTC,CASSFFEERGYTF
16,TRBV7-2,NA,TRBJ1-4,TRBD1,TGTGCCAGCAGCTCCCGACAGGGGGGTGTAGGTGAAAAACTGTTTTTT,CASSSRQGGVGEKLFF
18,TRBV19,NA,TRBJ1-3,NA,TGTGCCAGTAGTAGAAATCGACAGGTGTCGTTCTCTGGAAACACCATATATTTT,CASSRNRQVSFSGNTIYF
14,TRBV2,NA,TRBJ1-1,TRBD1,TGTGCCAGCAGTAGACAGGGGGGCAACACTGAAGCTTTCTTT,CASSRQGGNTEAFF
14,TRBV18,NA,TRBJ1-4,TRBD1,TGTGCCAGCTCACCACAGACAGGGAACGAAAAACTGTTTTTT,CASSPQTGNEKLFF
15,TRBV6-5,NA,TRBJ2-3,NA,TGTGCCAGCAGTCATCGGGGGGCAGTCACAGATACGCAGTATTTT,CASSHRGAVTDTQYF
14,TRBV6-5,NA,TRBJ1-6,NA,TGTGCCAGCAGTTTGACAGCCTATAATTCACCCCTCCACTTT,CASSLTAYNSPLHF
15,TRBV6-5,NA,TRBJ2-1,NA,TGTGCCAGCAGTTACTCCAACGAGGCGCGCAATGAGCAGTTCTTC,CASSYSNEARNEQFF
14,TRBV29-1,NA,TRBJ1-3,NA,TGCAGCGTTGAGGGACACCTCTCTGGAAACACCATATATTTT,CSVEGHLSGNTIYF
16,TRBV11-2,NA,TRBJ2-7,TRBD1,TGTGCCAGCAGCCCTCCTGCGTACAGGGGTCACTACGAGCAGTACTTC,CASSPPAYRGHYEQYF
12,TRBV27,NA,TRBJ1-1,TRBD1,TGTGCCAGCAGTCGGACAGGGTCTGAAGCTTTCTTT,CASSRTGSEAFF
13,TRBV6-5,many,TRBJ1-2,NA,TGTGCCAGCAGTCCTCAGGCAGGCTATGGCTACACCTTC,CASSPQAGYGYTF
16,TRBV6-5,NA,TRBJ1-1,NA,TGTGCCAGCAGTTCCAACTTTAACGCCCCGAACACTGAAGCTTTCTTT,CASSSNFNAPNTEAFF
15,TRBV5-1,NA,TRBJ2-1,NA,TGCGTCAGCAGCTTGGTTGCAGGCTCCTACAATGAGCAGTTCTTC,CVSSLVAGSYNEQFF
16,TRBV19,NA,TRBJ1-1,NA,TGTGCCAGTAGTCCGGCACCACAGGGCCTGAGGACTGAAGCTTTCTTT,CASSPAPQGLRTEAFF
14,TRBV12-5,NA,TRBJ2-7,NA,TGTGCTAGTGGTTTGGTAACCAGGGTCTACGAGCAGTACTTC,CASGLVTRVYEQYF
14,TRBV28,once,TRBJ1-2,NA,TGTGCCAGCAGTTTATTGGGGCAGGGGAATGGCTACACCTTC,CASSLLGQGNGYTF
15,TRBV5-1,NA,TRBJ1-6,NA,TGCGCCAGCAGCCCTCTCCAGGGCGCCAATTCACCCCTCCACTTT,CASSPLQGANSPLHF
13,TRBV6-2/TRBV6-3,once,TRBJ2-7,NA,TGTGCCAGCAGTCCCTATGAAATGTACGAGCAGTACTTC,CASSPYEMYEQYF
16,TRBV18,NA,TRBJ1-3,TRBD1,TGTGCCAGCTCACCATTCGGGACAGGGACTGGAAACACCATATATTTT,CASSPFGTGTGNTIYF
15,TRBV5-5,NA,TRBJ2-3,NA,TGTGCCAGCAGCTCGATAGCTGGAAGCACAGATACGCAGTATTTT,CASSSIAGSTDTQYF
17,TRBV6-4,NA,TRBJ1-5,TRBD1,TGTGCCAGCAGTGCCCGGACAGGGGGCGATAGCAATCAGCCCCAGCATTTT,CASSARTGGDSNQPQHF